Shown below are 2 T cell receptor beta chains from a single sample sequenced in a study of T cells in tumors after PD-1 blockade. TCRdb's table, derived via immunoSEQ multiplex PCR, lists solely in-frame clones and lacks some. The table records some 66,000 clones, around two thirds of them present only once. This specimen consisted of PBMCs, obtained after anti-PD-1 treatment. The receptors were sampled from a human donor with basal cell carcinoma.

This rearrangement joins TRBV24-1 to TRBJ1-3; D not resolved. V lost 6 bases and J 4 bases, leaving 12 bases between the germline ends. CDR1 and CDR2 from the germline V gene are KGHDR and SFDVKD. The CDR3 runs to 14 residues. The CDR3 DNA reads TGTGCCACCAGTCATAACACCCCGGGAAACACCATATATTTT. Residues: CATSHNTPGNTIYF.

This clone turned up a few times. V and J are TRBV6-5 and TRBJ1-2, with 11 bases lining up with TRBD1. CDR1 and CDR2 from the germline V gene are MNHEY and SVGAGI. J gave up 6 bases and V 0 bases, and 3 bases lay outside the gene matches. The CDR3 sequence is 15 residues long. The CDR3 here is CASSYSRTGGDGYTF. The CDR3 DNA reads TGTGCCAGCAGTTACTCAAGGACAGGGGGCGATGGCTACACCTTC.